Below, 14 T cell receptor beta chains from the same sample are listed, as sequenced in a study of OX40 agonist ivuxolimab in advanced cancers. Method: immunoSEQ multiplex PCR; TCRdb's copy keeps in-frame clones and lacks some. The data contain 70,000 or so clones, 80% to 90% of them singletons. The source was CD4+ or CD8+ T cells sorted from blood, collected in a trial of the OX40 agonist ivuxolimab. The source of these receptors is an adult with an advanced solid tumor such as melanoma, head and neck, liver or kidney cancer.

This clone was counted only a few times. This rearrangement joins TRBV7-8 to TRBJ2-2; a possible D gene is TRBD1 (6 bases). V shed 6 bases and J shed 1 base, with 15 bases lying between them. Germline CDR1 is SGHVS and CDR2 is FQNEAQ. The CDR3 is 16 residues long. CDR3 residues: CASRGARTLNTGELFF. The CDR3 DNA reads TGTGCCAGCAGGGGGGCCCGGACACTGAACACCGGGGAGCTGTTTTTT. Combining the CDR3 with reference TRBV7-8 and TRBJ2-2 gives the whole variable domain GAGVSQSPRYKVAKRGQDVALRCDPISGHVSLFWYQQALGQGPEFLTYFQNEAQLDKSGLPSDRFFAERPEGSVSTLKIQRTQQEDSAVYLCASRGARTLNTGELFFGEGSRLTVL.

V is TRBV5-4 and J is TRBJ1-1; the D is unclear. Germline-derived CDR1 and CDR2 are SGHNT and YYREEE (reference sequence). The CDR3 loop spans 15 amino acids. The V gene lost 0 bases and the J gene lost 7 bases, with 16 bases spanning the gap. The CDR3 spells CASSLAMDGRVEAFF. The DNA of the CDR3 is TGTGCCAGCAGCTTGGCCATGGACGGAAGGGTTGAAGCTTTCTTT.

CDR3 sequence reads: CASNVAGGTDTQYF. CDR3 in DNA: TGTGCCAGCAACGTAGCGGGGGGCACAGATACGCAGTATTTT. The V call is TRBV6-1, the J call TRBJ2-3; TRBD2 agrees at 9 bases. Trimming took 7 bases from V and 1 from J; bases not matched to a gene: 3. The CDR3 runs to 14 residues. CDR1 is MNHNS, CDR2 SASEGT, per germline.

The genes are TRBV6-6 and TRBJ2-5, with 7 bases lining up with TRBD2. This CDR3 has 14 amino acids. V trimming: 6 bases; J trimming: 2 bases; junction bases outside the gene matches: 6. CDR1 and CDR2 (germline): MNHNY, SVGAGI (reference sequence). The CDR3 loop is CASSPSGVQETQYF. Written as DNA, the CDR3 is TGTGCCAGCAGCCCGAGCGGGGTTCAAGAGACCCAGTACTTC.

The chain is built from TRBV7-6 and TRBJ2-1; 10 bases match TRBD1. Per germline, CDR1 SGHVS and CDR2 FNYEAQ. The V segment lost 3 bases and the J segment 6 bases; nucleotides outside the gene matches: 8. This CDR3 is built from 16 residues. CDR3 region: CASSFGDRGRSNEQFF. In DNA, the CDR3 is TGTGCCAGCAGCTTCGGAGACAGGGGGCGCAGCAATGAGCAGTTCTTC.

The J gene is TRBJ2-3, the V gene TRBV5-1; 14 nucleotides match TRBD2. The CDR3 sequence is 17 residues long. Germline V lookup: CDR1 SGHRS, CDR2 YFSETQ. V was pared by 4 bases and J by 5 bases, with 9 bases of the junction left unmatched. The CDR3 loop is CASSRGTSGGRGDTQYF. CDR3 bases: TGCGCCAGCAGCCGAGGGACTAGCGGGGGCCGAGGAGATACGCAGTATTTT.

This clone was detected once. This chain links TRBV6-5 with TRBJ2-2; TRBD1 agrees at 8 bases. The CDR3 has 14 amino acids. V lost 7 bases and J lost 5; bases outside the gene matches: 6. Germline CDR1 and CDR2: MNHEY and SVGAGI. The chain's CDR3 is CASTRDRTTGELFF. CDR3 nucleotides: TGTGCCAGCACCAGGGACAGGACGACCGGGGAGCTGTTTTTT.

J is TRBJ1-2 and V is TRBV5-6; D possibly corresponds to TRBD1 (5 bases). This CDR3 comprises 15 residues. Per the germline V gene, CDR1 is SGHDT and CDR2 is YYEEEE. Trimming shortened V by 4 bases and J by 1 base, and 14 bases separated the two germline ends. The CDR3 DNA is TGTGCCAGCAGCCTAGGGACCTTAAATAACTATGGCTACACCTTC. Protein sequence: CASSLGTLNNYGYTF.

The rearrangement joins TRBV18 to TRBJ1-5; D is ambiguous. Germline loops: CDR1 KGHSH, CDR2 LQKENI. The CDR3 is made up of 15 amino acids. V was shortened by 1 base and J by 0 bases, with 7 bases between the two germline ends. The CDR3 coding sequence is TGTGCCAGCTCACCACGGCGCAATAGCAATCAGCCCCAGCATTTT. This codes for CASSPRRNSNQPQHF.

The table lists this clone with a count of one. The chain combines TRBV19 with TRBJ1-5; 8 bases match TRBD1. Looked up from germline, CDR1 is LNHDA and CDR2 is SQIVND (reference sequence). V shed 5 bases, J shed 6 bases, and the junction held 3 bases outside the gene matches. There are 13 residues in the CDR3. CDR3 region: CASSSDRAQPQHF. DNA for the CDR3: TGTGCCAGTAGTTCGGACAGGGCTCAGCCCCAGCATTTT.

The chain is built from TRBV6-1 and TRBJ1-5; TRBD1 aligns across 8 bases. Losses at the gene ends were 5 bases for V and 2 bases for J; bases not matched to a gene: 5. Germline V gene data show CDR1 as MNHNS and CDR2 as SASEGT. The length of the CDR3 is 15 residues. In nucleotides, the CDR3 is TGTGCCAGCAGTCAGGGGGCGCACGGCAATCAGCCCCAGCATTTT. The encoded protein is CASSQGAHGNQPQHF.

V is TRBV27 and J is TRBJ1-6, with 9 bases identical to TRBD1. The CDR3 is 16 residues long. V lost 9 bases, J lost 2 bases, and 8 bases stayed unmatched. Germline CDR1 and CDR2: MNHEY and SMNVEV (reference sequence). CDR3 region: CASAGTGSAYNSPLHF. The DNA of the CDR3 is TGTGCCAGTGCCGGGACAGGGTCCGCCTATAATTCACCCCTCCACTTT.

The V and J genes are TRBV10-3 and TRBJ2-7; no definite D call. Trimming shortened V by 3 bases and J by 3 bases, and 6 bases separated the two germline ends. The CDR3 is 12 residues long. Per germline, CDR1 ENHRY and CDR2 SYGVKD. The CDR3 DNA sequence: TGTGCCATCAGTGAAAGAGACTACGAGCAGTACTTC. The encoded protein is CAISERDYEQYF.

The chain uses TRBV6-6 and TRBJ2-7, with D perhaps TRBD1 (6 bases). In germline, CDR1 is MNHNY, CDR2 SVGAGI (reference sequence). V was clipped by 6 bases and J by 0 bases, with 12 bases between them. CDR3 size: 14 residues. The CDR3 bases are TGTGCCAGCAGGACACAGGGATTCTCCTACGAGCAGTACTTC. Its translation is CASRTQGFSYEQYF.